These T cell receptor beta chains were read from a single sample in a study of blood T cells in healthy people across ages. Each CDR3 protein is one row after TCRdb ran MiXCR on the 5' RACE reads. Among about 320,000 distinct CDR3 sequences listed, roughly a quarter were seen once. The source material was blood. The receptors derive from a woman aged 70 to 79 in good health. Both conserved end residues are part of each CDR3. A D gene is named only where the DNA matches it firmly. The size entry is marked missing in some rows and otherwise reads once, few, many or a size class.

j_call clone_size d_call v_call cdr3_nt cdr3_aa
TRBJ1-4 few - TRBV20-1 TGCAGTGCTAGAGATCGGAGGATAGGTGAAAAACTGTTTTTT CSARDRRIGEKLFF
TRBJ1-2 many - TRBV5-1 TGCGCCAGCAGCTTGACACAGGGTGATGGCTACACCTTC CASSLTQGDGYTF
TRBJ2-1 - TRBD2 TRBV29-1 TGCAGCGCCGTAGCGGGAGGTACCTACAATGAGCAGTTCTTC CSAVAGGTYNEQFF
TRBJ2-7 few - TRBV7-2 TGTGCCAGCAGCCTAGCCATCTCCTACGAGCAGTACTTC CASSLAISYEQYF
TRBJ1-4 few - TRBV5-8 TGTGCCAGCAGCTTGGAAGGCAGAGCGGTCACTAATGAAAAACTGTTTTTT CASSLEGRAVTNEKLFF
TRBJ1-5 - - TRBV6-5 TGTGCCAGCCCCAATGCCAGGCAGCCCCAGCATTTT CASPNARQPQHF
TRBJ1-2 - - TRBV2 TGTGCCAGCTTAGACGGGTCTAACTATGGCTACACCTTC CASLDGSNYGYTF
TRBJ2-7 - TRBD1 TRBV6-1 TGTGCCAGCAGCCGAAAACCGGGACAGGGGGCGATGCTGACCTACGAGCAGTACTTC CASSRKPGQGAMLTYEQYF
TRBJ2-1 - - TRBV3-1 TGTGCCAGCAGCCCCGGAGGGAGAGGGGCCTACAATGAGCAGTTCTTC CASSPGGRGAYNEQFF
TRBJ1-2 - - TRBV24-1 TGTGCCACCAGTGATCCCCGGGACTATGGCTACACCTTC CATSDPRDYGYTF
TRBJ1-2 - TRBD1 TRBV5-1 TGCGCCAGCAGCTTCACAGGGGGGACTGCTGGCTACACCTTC CASSFTGGTAGYTF
TRBJ2-7 few TRBD2 TRBV18 TGTGCCAGCTCACCTCTTGCCGGGACTAGCGGGGGCGAGCAGTACTTC CASSPLAGTSGGEQYF
TRBJ2-3 few TRBD2 TRBV10-3 TGTGCCATCGGCGAGTCCTGGACTAGTCGAGATACGCAGTATTTT CAIGESWTSRDTQYF
TRBJ1-1 few - TRBV29-1 TGCAGCGTTGAAGATCGCCGGGGAGGGAACACTGAAGCTTTCTTT CSVEDRRGGNTEAFF
TRBJ2-2 - - TRBV7-2 TGTGCCAGCGGCCGTTGGATCACCGGGGAGCTGTTTTTT CASGRWITGELFF
TRBJ2-7 - TRBD2 TRBV9 TGTGCCAGCAGCGTAGAGGCTAGCGGGAGGTACTACGAGCAGTACTTC CASSVEASGRYYEQYF
TRBJ2-1 few - TRBV7-9 TGTGCCAGCAAGGTTTGGCGGGGAAATGAGCAGTTCTTC CASKVWRGNEQFF
TRBJ1-2 few TRBD1 TRBV7-2 TGTGCCAGCAGCAAGGGGACAGCAATCTATGGCTACACCTTC CASSKGTAIYGYTF
TRBJ2-3 few - TRBV13 TGTGCCAGCAGCCCTACTTCCAGGCCCACAGATACGCAGTATTTT CASSPTSRPTDTQYF
TRBJ2-3 few TRBD2 TRBV5-1 TGCGCCAGCAGCTCCCTGACTAGCGGGAGGGCCTCCACAGATACGCAGTATTTT CASSSLTSGRASTDTQYF
TRBJ1-3 few - TRBV5-1 TGCGCCAGCAGCTTGGGAGACAGAGCATCTGGAAACACCATATATTTT CASSLGDRASGNTIYF
TRBJ1-3 - - TRBV12-3/TRBV12-4 TGTGCCAGCCGACAGGCTTACTTCTCTGGAAACACCATATATTTT CASRQAYFSGNTIYF
TRBJ2-3 few - TRBV24-1 TGTGCCACCAGGCCAGGGAGGTATACAGATACGCAGTATTTT CATRPGRYTDTQYF
TRBJ2-2 few - TRBV5-1 TGCGCCAGCAGCTTGGTTCGGGGTTTTGCCGGGGAGCTGTTTTTT CASSLVRGFAGELFF
TRBJ2-1 few - TRBV21-1 TGTGCCAGCAGAACCAGAGGGGACAGTAGGTGCTCCTACAATGAGCAGTTCTTC CASRTRGDSRCSYNEQFF
TRBJ1-2 - TRBD1 TRBV12-3/TRBV12-4 TGTGCCAGCAGCCGGGACAGCAATACTATCTATGGCTACACCTTC CASSRDSNTIYGYTF
TRBJ2-5 - - TRBV20-1 TGCAGTGCTCCCCCGTCGGACAGCCAAGAGACCCAGTACTTC CSAPPSDSQETQYF
TRBJ2-2 - - TRBV29-1 TGCAGCGTTGAATCGGCAGGCCACACCGGGGAGCTGTTTTTT CSVESAGHTGELFF
TRBJ2-5 - - TRBV30 TGTGCCTGGAGCCCAAACGGGGGAAGAGAGACCCAGTACTTC CAWSPNGGRETQYF
TRBJ2-3 - TRBD1 TRBV7-8 TGTGCCAGCAGCCGCGAAGGGACAGTCACAGATACGCAGTATTTT CASSREGTVTDTQYF
TRBJ1-2 - - TRBV15 TGTGCCACCAGCAGCGGGGGGGCTGAGGGCTACACCTTC CATSSGGAEGYTF
TRBJ1-4 - - TRBV6-6 TGTGCCAGCAGCGAAAAGGGGGGAACTAATGAAAAACTGTTTTTT CASSEKGGTNEKLFF
TRBJ2-6 - - TRBV5-1 TGCGCCAGCAGCTCGTCTAACTCCGCTGGGGCCAACGTCCTGACTTTC CASSSSNSAGANVLTF
TRBJ2-5 - - TRBV9 TGTGCCAGCAGCCCTCGCGGAGGACCTCAAGAGACCCAGTACTTC CASSPRGGPQETQYF
TRBJ2-7 - TRBD2 TRBV6-1 TGTGCCAGCAGTCGAGGAGCGGGCGGGAGAACGTTGGGTGAGCAGTACTTC CASSRGAGGRTLGEQYF
TRBJ2-7 few - TRBV7-8 TGTGCCAGCAACCAAGGACAGCCTTACTCCTACGAGCAGTACTTC CASNQGQPYSYEQYF
TRBJ1-4 - TRBD1 TRBV15 TGTGCCACCAGCAGAGATTGGCCAGCACAGGACAGGGTAACGGTGGCAACTAATGAAAAACTGTTTTTT CATSRDWPAQDRVTVATNEKLFF
TRBJ2-1 - - TRBV7-2 TGTGCCAGCAGCCCTCAGGGTTTAATGTCCTACAATGAGCAGTTCTTC CASSPQGLMSYNEQFF
TRBJ2-1 few TRBD2 TRBV5-1 TGCGCCAGCAGCTTCGGACTAGCGGGAGTTCCCAATGAGCAGTTCTTC CASSFGLAGVPNEQFF
TRBJ2-7 - TRBD2 TRBV6-2/TRBV6-3 TGTGCCAGTGTCAACGGGAGGCTCTCCTACGAGCAGTACTTC CASVNGRLSYEQYF
TRBJ2-3 - TRBD1 TRBV9 TGTGCCAGCAGCGTAGGACAGGGGAGAGCAGATACGCAGTATTTT CASSVGQGRADTQYF
TRBJ2-7 few - TRBV27 TGTGCCAGCATGTCCAGGGTCTCCTACGAGCAGTACTTC CASMSRVSYEQYF